This T cell receptor (beta chain) is from a study of T cell responses to AZD1222 COVID-19 vaccine. Study-wide points: It was only 6 or 7 AZD1222 recipients who were seropositive at baseline. CD4 TCRs linked to vaccination spanned spike, dominating at 160-218 and 743-854.

The repertoire was sequenced with immunoSEQ multiplex PCR; TCRdb's copy has only in-frame clones and lacks some. The sample includes 140,000 or so clones, about 89% seen only once; the top ten take about 4.4%. Germline V gives CDR1 SQVTM, CDR2 ANQGSEA. The CDR3 consists of 12 residues. The V gene end was trimmed by 7 bases and the J gene end by 4 bases; junction bases not matched to a gene: 4. This clone is a singleton in its sample. Its target is not known. The sequences come from peripheral blood, collected on day 0 of AZD1222 vaccination. The clonotype originates from an adult in good health. The chain couples TRBV29-1 to TRBJ1-2; 9 nucleotides agree with TRBD1. CDR3 DNA sequence: TGCAGCGCCGGGACAGGGCTCTATGGCTACACCTTC. It translates to CSAGTGLYGYTF.